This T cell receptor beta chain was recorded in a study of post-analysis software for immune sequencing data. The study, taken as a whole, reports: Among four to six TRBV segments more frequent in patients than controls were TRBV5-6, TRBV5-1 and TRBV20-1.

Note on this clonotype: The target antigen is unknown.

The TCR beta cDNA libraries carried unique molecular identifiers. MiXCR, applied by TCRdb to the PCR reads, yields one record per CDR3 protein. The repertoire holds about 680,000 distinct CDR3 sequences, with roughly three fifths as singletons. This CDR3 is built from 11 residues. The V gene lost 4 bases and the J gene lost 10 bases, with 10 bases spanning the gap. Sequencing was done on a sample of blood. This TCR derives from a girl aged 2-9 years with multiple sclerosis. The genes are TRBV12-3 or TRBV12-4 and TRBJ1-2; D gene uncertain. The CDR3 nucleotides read TGTGCCAGCAGTTCCGGCGGTTACTACACCTTC. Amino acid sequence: CASSSGGYYTF.